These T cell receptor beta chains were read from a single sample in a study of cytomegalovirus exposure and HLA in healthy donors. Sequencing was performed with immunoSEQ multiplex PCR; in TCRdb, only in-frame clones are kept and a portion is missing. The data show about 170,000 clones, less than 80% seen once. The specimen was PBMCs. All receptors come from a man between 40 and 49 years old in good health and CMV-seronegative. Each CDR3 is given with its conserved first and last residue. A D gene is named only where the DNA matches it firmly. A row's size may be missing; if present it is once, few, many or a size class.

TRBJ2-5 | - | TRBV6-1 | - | CASSKRTEETQYF | TGTGCCAGCAGCAAACGGACAGAAGAGACCCAGTACTTC
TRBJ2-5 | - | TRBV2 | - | CASSEFILLAASQETQYF | TGTGCCAGCAGTGAATTCATTCTGTTGGCGGCGAGCCAAGAGACCCAGTACTTC
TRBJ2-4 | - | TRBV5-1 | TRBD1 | CASSGTGKNIQYF | TGCGCCAGCAGCGGGACAGGGAAAAACATTCAGTACTTC
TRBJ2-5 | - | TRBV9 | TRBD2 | CASSVALAGGEQETQYF | TGTGCCAGCAGCGTAGCGCTAGCGGGAGGGGAACAAGAGACCCAGTACTTC
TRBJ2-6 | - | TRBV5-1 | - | CASSLEAGITSGANVLTF | TGCGCCAGCAGCTTGGAGGCAGGGATAACGTCTGGGGCCAACGTCCTGACTTTC
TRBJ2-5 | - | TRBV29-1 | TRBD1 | CSAGTEVGETQYF | TGCAGCGCAGGGACAGAAGTGGGAGAGACCCAGTACTTC
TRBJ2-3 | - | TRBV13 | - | CASSTRAGRTDTQYF | TGTGCCAGCAGCACCCGGGCGGGGAGAACAGATACGCAGTATTTT
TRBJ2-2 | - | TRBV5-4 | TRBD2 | CASSLSARSGRFGTGELFF | TGTGCCAGCAGCCTGAGCGCTAGAAGCGGGAGGTTCGGGACCGGGGAGCTGTTTTTT
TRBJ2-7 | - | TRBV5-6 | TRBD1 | CASSGGTGGGHYEQYF | TGTGCCAGCAGCGGGGGGACAGGGGGTGGGCACTACGAGCAGTACTTC
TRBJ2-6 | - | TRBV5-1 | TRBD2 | CASSLANRGDSGANVLTF | TGCGCCAGCAGCTTGGCTAATCGGGGGGACTCTGGGGCCAACGTCCTGACTTTC
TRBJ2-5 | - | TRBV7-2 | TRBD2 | CASSLAGAGGGQETQYF | TGTGCCAGCAGCTTAGCTGGGGCGGGAGGAGGGCAGGAGACCCAGTACTTC
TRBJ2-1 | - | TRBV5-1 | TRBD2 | CASSLASGGDYNEQFF | TGCGCCAGCAGCTTGGCCTCCGGGGGGGACTACAATGAGCAGTTCTTC
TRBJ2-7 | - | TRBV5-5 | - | CASSLAGGSTYEQYF | TGTGCCAGCAGCTTGGCCGGCGGAAGCACCTACGAGCAGTACTTC
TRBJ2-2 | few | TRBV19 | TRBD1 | CASGGTGGNTGELFF | TGTGCCAGTGGCGGGACAGGGGGGAACACCGGGGAGCTGTTTTTT
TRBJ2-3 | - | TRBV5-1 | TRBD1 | CASSQRTGYTDTQYF | TGCGCCAGCAGCCAACGGACAGGGTATACAGATACGCAGTATTTT
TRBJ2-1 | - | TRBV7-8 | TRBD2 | CASSIGTSDNEQFF | TGTGCCAGCAGCATCGGGACTAGCGACAATGAGCAGTTCTTC